A selection of T cell receptor beta chains follows, all from one sample in a study of blood T cells in healthy people across ages. TCRdb processed the 5' RACE reads anew with MiXCR; each CDR3 protein has one entry. The sample lists some 800,000 distinct CDR3 sequences, 25% seen once, with roughly 3.5% in the top ten. A further study also used this sample, focusing on T cells of mothers and their children.

Specimen: blood. These receptors all come from a boy younger than 18 in good health. Both conserved end residues are part of each CDR3. A D gene is named only where the DNA matches it firmly. Clone size is shown for a subset of rows, as once, few, many or a class of expanded clone.

TRBJ2-5,-,15,TRBV24-1,-,CATSDPSQGGETQYF,TGTGCCACCAGTGATCCCAGTCAGGGCGGCGAGACCCAGTACTTC
TRBJ2-1,few,16,TRBV9,TRBD2,CASSGTSGGAMNEQFF,TGTGCCAGCAGCGGTACTAGCGGGGGGGCGATGAATGAGCAGTTCTTC
TRBJ2-7,many,12,TRBV29-1,-,CSVEVPSYEQYF,TGCAGCGTCGAGGTGCCCTCCTACGAGCAGTACTTC
TRBJ1-1,few,14,TRBV29-1,-,CSVDFPIRDTEAFF,TGCAGCGTTGACTTCCCCATTAGGGACACTGAAGCTTTCTTT
TRBJ2-1,-,15,TRBV5-1,TRBD2,CASSVLAGGDNEQFF,TGCGCCAGCAGCGTACTAGCGGGAGGGGACAATGAGCAGTTCTTC
TRBJ2-5,-,12,TRBV25-1,-,CASTGSVGTQYF,TGTGCCAGCACGGGGAGTGTAGGGACCCAGTACTTC
TRBJ1-4,-,14,TRBV6-5,-,CASSYDSYNEKLFF,TGTGCCAGCAGTTATGACAGTTATAATGAAAAACTGTTTTTT
TRBJ2-3,-,15,TRBV4-3,-,CASSQDRDAADTQYF,TGCGCCAGCAGCCAAGATCGCGACGCCGCAGATACGCAGTATTTT
TRBJ2-7,-,14,TRBV27,-,CASSPGLHPYEQYF,TGTGCCAGCAGTCCCGGACTACACCCCTACGAGCAGTACTTC
TRBJ2-5,-,15,TRBV4-3,-,CASSQDRSWGETQYF,TGCGCCAGCAGCCAAGATCGGAGCTGGGGCGAGACCCAGTACTTC
TRBJ2-3,-,17,TRBV7-2,TRBD2,CASSFRTSGMGERTQYF,TGTGCCAGCAGCTTTAGGACTAGCGGGATGGGGGAACGTACGCAGTATTTT
TRBJ1-2,-,14,TRBV7-9,-,CASSLATGFYGYTF,TGTGCCAGCAGCTTAGCAACAGGTTTCTATGGCTACACCTTC
TRBJ2-1,once,14,TRBV6-4,-,CASSPGETGNEQFF,TGTGCCAGCAGCCCTGGAGAAACGGGGAATGAGCAGTTCTTC
TRBJ1-1,few,12,TRBV29-1,-,CSATPGAGVAFF,TGCAGCGCCACCCCAGGGGCAGGCGTAGCTTTCTTT
TRBJ2-5,few,15,TRBV20-1,TRBD2,CSARDRLAGWETQYF,TGCAGTGCTAGAGACCGACTAGCGGGATGGGAGACCCAGTACTTC
TRBJ2-7,few,14,TRBV29-1,-,CSVGAQGGLYEQYF,TGCAGCGTTGGAGCGCAGGGAGGCCTCTACGAGCAGTACTTC
TRBJ2-5,-,15,TRBV7-2,TRBD1,CASSPQGARGETQYF,TGTGCCAGCAGTCCGCAGGGGGCGCGGGGTGAGACCCAGTACTTC
TRBJ2-5,-,14,TRBV5-1,TRBD1,CASSWTGFQETQYF,TGCGCCAGCAGCTGGACAGGTTTCCAAGAGACCCAGTACTTC
TRBJ2-1,few,14,TRBV5-1,TRBD2,CASSAGVTYNEQFF,TGCGCCAGCAGCGCGGGAGTCACCTACAATGAGCAATTCTTC
TRBJ2-5,few,18,TRBV7-2,TRBD2,CASSPSGLAGGPLETQYF,TGTGCCAGCAGTCCGTCGGGACTAGCGGGAGGGCCGCTAGAGACCCAGTACTTC
TRBJ1-6,few,15,TRBV2,TRBD1,CASSESDRGNSPLHF,TGTGCCAGCAGTGAATCTGACAGGGGGAATTCACCCCTCCACTTT
TRBJ1-2,-,12,TRBV29-1,-,CSASEGDYGYTF,TGCAGCGCCTCCGAAGGGGACTATGGCTACACCTTC
TRBJ2-3,few,14,TRBV6-2/TRBV6-3,-,CASMDRMNLDTQYF,TGTGCCAGCATGGACCGGATGAACCTAGATACGCAGTATTTT
TRBJ2-4,-,13,TRBV29-1,-,CSAGTLPQNIRYF,TGCAGCGCCGGGACCCTTCCCCAAAACATTCGGTACTTC
TRBJ2-1,many,13,TRBV6-2/TRBV6-3,TRBD1,CASSRDSYNEQFF,TGTGCCAGCAGCCGGGACAGCTACAATGAGCAGTTCTTC
TRBJ2-7,few,15,TRBV7-2,TRBD2,CASRTSGGPAYEQYF,TGTGCCAGCAGGACTAGCGGGGGGCCCGCCTACGAGCAGTACTTC
TRBJ2-1,-,17,TRBV7-9,-,CASSSPRAGRSYNEQFF,TGTGCCAGCAGCTCTCCTAGGGCGGGAAGGTCCTACAATGAGCAGTTCTTC
TRBJ2-6,few,16,TRBV7-8,-,CASSLGGGAGANVLTF,TGTGCCAGCAGCTTAGGGGGAGGCGCTGGGGCCAACGTCCTGACTTTC
TRBJ2-1,-,17,TRBV4-3,-,CASSPWSLQDLYNEQFF,TGCGCCAGCTCTCCATGGTCCCTCCAGGACCTTTACAATGAGCAGTTCTTC
TRBJ1-1,-,16,TRBV20-1,-,CSARDRQKNRNTEAFF,TGCAGTGCTAGAGATAGACAGAAGAATAGAAACACTGAAGCTTTCTTT
TRBJ1-4,-,14,TRBV28,TRBD1,CASRPTGNVEKLFF,TGTGCCAGCAGGCCGACAGGGAACGTCGAAAAACTGTTTTTT
TRBJ1-4,few,16,TRBV29-1,-,CSVEGVGKSTNEKLFF,TGCAGCGTTGAAGGCGTCGGGAAATCAACTAATGAAAAACTGTTTTTT
TRBJ2-5,few,15,TRBV15,-,CATSRETWGEDTRYF,TGTGCCACCAGCAGAGAGACGTGGGGTGAAGACACCCGGTACTTC
TRBJ2-2,-,17,TRBV6-5,TRBD1,CASSYPDRGRSTGELFF,TGTGCCAGCAGTTACCCGGACAGGGGGCGTTCCACCGGGGAGCTGTTTTTT
TRBJ2-7,-,13,TRBV14,-,CASSQQGRGEQYF,TGTGCCAGCAGCCAACAGGGCAGAGGCGAGCAGTACTTC
TRBJ2-4,-,19,TRBV21-1,-,CASSMGSGEQPLAKNIQYF,TGTGCCAGCAGCATGGGCTCGGGGGAACAGCCTCTAGCCAAAAACATTCAGTACTTC
TRBJ2-5,-,13,TRBV5-6,-,CASSMARQETQYF,TGTGCCAGCAGTATGGCCCGTCAAGAGACCCAGTACTTC
TRBJ2-5,few,16,TRBV12-3/TRBV12-4,TRBD1,CASSLGQGLRGETQYF,TGTGCCAGCAGTTTGGGACAGGGGTTGCGAGGAGAGACCCAGTACTTC
TRBJ2-5,few,14,TRBV7-3,-,CASSFLGVGETQYF,TGTGCCAGCAGCTTCCTTGGTGTTGGGGAGACCCAGTACTTC
TRBJ2-5,few,13,TRBV6-2/TRBV6-3,-,CAIRGSGQETQYF,TGTGCCATTCGGGGTAGCGGCCAAGAGACCCAGTACTTC
TRBJ2-7,-,15,TRBV18,TRBD2,CASSFSGAASYEQYF,TGTGCCAGCTCATTTAGCGGGGCTGCCTCCTACGAGCAGTACTTC